Listed below are T cell receptor beta chains from one sample, sequenced in a study of shared clonotypes between healthy human individuals. The method was immunoSEQ multiplex PCR; TCRdb's version includes in-frame clones alone and lacks a portion of them. This sample has around 180,000 clones; 90% to 95% occur once, and the top ten carry more than 0.065%. Sequencing input: naive CD4+ T cells sorted from blood. The receptors derive from a woman in her twenties or thirties in good health. CDR3s include the opening cysteine and the closing phenylalanine or tryptophan. D genes are given only for firm matches. A row's size may be missing; if present it is once, few, many or a size class.

v_gene: TRBV29-1
j_gene: TRBJ1-2
d_gene: NA
abundance: once
CDR3aa: CSVDELPSSYGYTF
CDR3nt: TGCAGCGTTGATGAGTTGCCTTCCAGCTATGGCTACACCTTC

v_gene: TRBV6-6
j_gene: TRBJ2-7
d_gene: TRBD2
abundance: NA
CDR3aa: CASSYSGTSGYEQYF
CDR3nt: TGTGCCAGCAGTTACTCGGGGACTAGCGGTTACGAGCAGTACTTC

v_gene: TRBV4-1
j_gene: TRBJ2-7
d_gene: NA
abundance: NA
CDR3aa: CASSLQGGQLIYEQYF
CDR3nt: TGCGCCAGCAGCCTCCAGGGGGGACAGTTGATATACGAGCAGTACTTC

v_gene: TRBV6-4
j_gene: TRBJ1-2
d_gene: NA
abundance: NA
CDR3aa: CATAEEPGGNYGYTF
CDR3nt: TGTGCCACCGCCGAGGAGCCTGGAGGGAACTATGGCTACACCTTC

v_gene: TRBV27
j_gene: TRBJ1-5
d_gene: NA
abundance: NA
CDR3aa: CASSLSARGRGLNQPQHF
CDR3nt: TGTGCCAGCAGTTTGTCGGCCAGGGGTCGGGGACTCAATCAGCCCCAGCATTTT

v_gene: TRBV4-1
j_gene: TRBJ1-4
d_gene: NA
abundance: NA
CDR3aa: CASSQTWTVNEKLFF
CDR3nt: TGCGCCAGCAGCCAAACTTGGACGGTGAATGAAAAACTGTTTTTT

v_gene: TRBV5-4
j_gene: TRBJ2-7
d_gene: NA
abundance: NA
CDR3aa: CASSPGKSSYEQYF
CDR3nt: TGTGCCAGCAGCCCTGGGAAGAGCTCCTACGAGCAGTACTTC

v_gene: TRBV18
j_gene: TRBJ2-1
d_gene: NA
abundance: NA
CDR3aa: CASSPLDSLNEQFF
CDR3nt: TGTGCCAGCTCACCACTTGATTCACTCAATGAGCAGTTCTTC

v_gene: TRBV15
j_gene: TRBJ2-6
d_gene: NA
abundance: NA
CDR3aa: CATRWYSGANVLTF
CDR3nt: TGTGCCACCCGATGGTACTCTGGGGCCAACGTCCTGACTTTC

v_gene: TRBV5-1
j_gene: TRBJ2-2
d_gene: TRBD2
abundance: NA
CDR3aa: CASSGGTSGTYGGELFF
CDR3nt: TGCGCCAGCAGCGGAGGGACTAGCGGGACTTATGGCGGGGAGCTGTTTTTT

v_gene: TRBV7-9
j_gene: TRBJ2-7
d_gene: TRBD2
abundance: NA
CDR3aa: CASRRTGTSGSNEQYF
CDR3nt: TGTGCCAGCAGGCGAACCGGGACTAGCGGGAGTAACGAGCAGTACTTC

v_gene: TRBV6-1
j_gene: TRBJ2-6
d_gene: NA
abundance: once
CDR3aa: CASQRGEAGANVLTF
CDR3nt: TGTGCCTCCCAGAGAGGGGAGGCTGGGGCCAACGTCCTGACTTTC

v_gene: TRBV5-6
j_gene: TRBJ2-7
d_gene: TRBD2
abundance: NA
CDR3aa: CASSRGLGTSGLEQYF
CDR3nt: TGTGCCAGCAGCAGGGGGCTCGGGACTAGCGGTCTCGAGCAGTACTTC

v_gene: TRBV19
j_gene: TRBJ2-1
d_gene: NA
abundance: NA
CDR3aa: CASSPPALAGNEQFF
CDR3nt: TGTGCCAGTAGTCCTCCGGCCCTAGCCGGGAATGAGCAGTTCTTC

v_gene: TRBV19
j_gene: TRBJ2-2
d_gene: NA
abundance: NA
CDR3aa: CASSISGTNTGELFF
CDR3nt: TGTGCCAGTAGTATTTCAGGGACGAACACCGGGGAGCTGTTTTTT

v_gene: TRBV7-9
j_gene: TRBJ2-1
d_gene: NA
abundance: NA
CDR3aa: CASSTRSDEQFF
CDR3nt: TGTGCCAGCAGCACGAGAAGTGATGAGCAGTTCTTC

v_gene: TRBV19
j_gene: TRBJ2-1
d_gene: NA
abundance: once
CDR3aa: CASSMAVTYNEQFF
CDR3nt: TGTGCCAGTAGTATGGCAGTAACATACAATGAGCAGTTCTTC

v_gene: TRBV7-6
j_gene: TRBJ2-2
d_gene: NA
abundance: NA
CDR3aa: CASSRHGELFF
CDR3nt: TGTGCCAGCAGCAGGCACGGGGAGCTGTTTTTT

v_gene: TRBV6-1
j_gene: TRBJ1-3
d_gene: TRBD1
abundance: NA
CDR3aa: CASSAPRTGGNTIYF
CDR3nt: TGTGCCAGCAGCGCCCCCCGGACAGGGGGCAACACCATATATTTT

v_gene: TRBV27
j_gene: TRBJ1-1
d_gene: TRBD1
abundance: NA
CDR3aa: CASSHTGGDTEAFF
CDR3nt: TGTGCCAGCAGTCATACAGGGGGCGACACTGAAGCTTTCTTT

v_gene: TRBV7-9
j_gene: TRBJ1-5
d_gene: NA
abundance: NA
CDR3aa: CASSPGFTGGNQPQHF
CDR3nt: TGTGCCAGCAGTCCGGGCTTCACCGGGGGCAATCAGCCCCAGCATTTT

v_gene: TRBV19
j_gene: TRBJ2-7
d_gene: NA
abundance: NA
CDR3aa: CASSISSAGSYEQYF
CDR3nt: TGTGCCAGTAGTATCTCGTCGGCGGGCTCCTACGAGCAGTACTTC

v_gene: TRBV28
j_gene: TRBJ1-4
d_gene: NA
abundance: NA
CDR3aa: CASSPGTVNEKLFF
CDR3nt: TGTGCCAGCAGTCCCGGGACGGTTAATGAAAAACTGTTTTTT

v_gene: TRBV5-5
j_gene: TRBJ2-7
d_gene: NA
abundance: NA
CDR3aa: CASSESYEQYF
CDR3nt: TGTGCCAGCAGCGAATCCTACGAGCAGTACTTC

v_gene: TRBV28
j_gene: TRBJ1-2
d_gene: NA
abundance: NA
CDR3aa: CASRGGPGGYTF
CDR3nt: TGTGCCAGCAGGGGAGGGCCTGGTGGCTACACCTTC

v_gene: TRBV13
j_gene: TRBJ2-7
d_gene: NA
abundance: once
CDR3aa: CASSSLQGYEQYF
CDR3nt: TGTGCCAGCAGCTCTTTACAGGGCTACGAGCAGTACTTC

v_gene: TRBV28
j_gene: TRBJ2-1
d_gene: NA
abundance: NA
CDR3aa: CASSLSPDSNPYNEQFF
CDR3nt: TGTGCCAGCAGTTTATCCCCCGACAGTAACCCCTACAATGAGCAGTTCTTC

v_gene: TRBV5-1
j_gene: TRBJ2-7
d_gene: TRBD1
abundance: NA
CDR3aa: CASSFFETGPAEQYF
CDR3nt: TGCGCCAGCAGCTTTTTCGAGACAGGGCCCGCCGAGCAGTACTTC

v_gene: TRBV5-1
j_gene: TRBJ2-3
d_gene: NA
abundance: NA
CDR3aa: CASSFYPDTQYF
CDR3nt: TGCGCCAGCAGCTTTTACCCGGATACGCAGTATTTT

v_gene: TRBV5-4
j_gene: TRBJ1-2
d_gene: NA
abundance: NA
CDR3aa: CASSFDRSYNGYTF
CDR3nt: TGTGCCAGCAGCTTTGACCGTAGCTATAATGGCTACACCTTC

v_gene: TRBV28
j_gene: TRBJ1-3
d_gene: NA
abundance: NA
CDR3aa: CASSPGALGRGGDTIYF
CDR3nt: TGTGCCAGCAGTCCGGGAGCCTTAGGGAGAGGAGGAGACACCATATATTTT

v_gene: TRBV27
j_gene: TRBJ1-2
d_gene: NA
abundance: NA
CDR3aa: CASSIGRPEDGYTF
CDR3nt: TGTGCCAGCAGTATAGGACGGCCTGAGGATGGCTACACCTTC

v_gene: TRBV18
j_gene: TRBJ1-2
d_gene: NA
abundance: NA
CDR3aa: CASSPPTRDSNYGYTF
CDR3nt: TGTGCCAGCTCACCTCCGACCAGGGATTCTAACTATGGCTACACCTTC

v_gene: TRBV28
j_gene: TRBJ2-7
d_gene: NA
abundance: NA
CDR3aa: CASSLSGYEQYF
CDR3nt: TGTGCCAGCAGTTTATCAGGTTACGAGCAGTACTTC

v_gene: TRBV28
j_gene: TRBJ1-4
d_gene: NA
abundance: NA
CDR3aa: CASGREEKLFF
CDR3nt: TGTGCCAGCGGGCGGGAGGAAAAACTGTTTTTT

v_gene: TRBV7-6
j_gene: TRBJ2-1
d_gene: NA
abundance: NA
CDR3aa: CASSPERGGIYNEQFF
CDR3nt: TGTGCCAGCAGCCCAGAAAGGGGAGGTATATACAATGAGCAGTTCTTC

v_gene: TRBV7-9
j_gene: TRBJ1-3
d_gene: NA
abundance: NA
CDR3aa: CASSLDFKGPLSDPNF
CDR3nt: TGTGCCAGCAGCTTAGATTTCAAGGGGCCCCTCTCTGACCCTAATTTT

v_gene: TRBV25-1
j_gene: TRBJ2-7
d_gene: NA
abundance: NA
CDR3aa: CASSDPNPVGSSYEQYF
CDR3nt: TGTGCCAGCAGTGATCCCAACCCTGTTGGGAGCTCCTACGAGCAGTACTTC

v_gene: TRBV19
j_gene: TRBJ2-7
d_gene: NA
abundance: NA
CDR3aa: CASSIWQGSEQYF
CDR3nt: TGTGCCAGTAGTATTTGGCAGGGGAGCGAGCAGTACTTC

v_gene: TRBV11-2
j_gene: TRBJ2-5
d_gene: TRBD1
abundance: once
CDR3aa: CASTSGTEETQYF
CDR3nt: TGTGCCAGCACCTCCGGGACAGAAGAGACCCAGTACTTC

v_gene: TRBV7-9
j_gene: TRBJ2-1
d_gene: NA
abundance: once
CDR3aa: CASSLPGRKAYNEQFF
CDR3nt: TGTGCCAGCAGTCTCCCGGGGAGGAAGGCCTACAATGAGCAGTTCTTC

v_gene: TRBV25-1
j_gene: TRBJ2-7
d_gene: TRBD2
abundance: NA
CDR3aa: CASSELRHSGRNSYEQYF
CDR3nt: TGTGCCAGCAGTGAATTACGGCATAGCGGGAGGAACTCCTACGAGCAGTACTTC

v_gene: TRBV5-1
j_gene: TRBJ2-3
d_gene: NA
abundance: NA
CDR3aa: CASHYRGLTDTQYF
CDR3nt: TGCGCCAGTCATTACAGGGGACTCACAGATACGCAGTATTTT

v_gene: TRBV19
j_gene: TRBJ1-1
d_gene: NA
abundance: NA
CDR3aa: CASSIGGGPMNTEAFF
CDR3nt: TGTGCCAGTAGTATAGGGGGGGGCCCCATGAACACTGAAGCTTTCTTT

v_gene: TRBV6-6
j_gene: TRBJ2-7
d_gene: TRBD1
abundance: NA
CDR3aa: CASSKGASSYEQYF
CDR3nt: TGTGCCAGCAGTAAGGGGGCGAGCTCCTACGAGCAGTACTTC

v_gene: TRBV6-4
j_gene: TRBJ2-7
d_gene: TRBD1
abundance: NA
CDR3aa: CASSRTGGTEEQYF
CDR3nt: TGTGCCAGCAGCCGGACAGGGGGCACGGAAGAGCAGTACTTC

v_gene: TRBV7-6
j_gene: TRBJ2-5
d_gene: NA
abundance: NA
CDR3aa: CASSLGLRGGIETQYF
CDR3nt: TGTGCCAGCAGCTTAGGCCTGAGGGGGGGCATCGAGACCCAGTACTTC